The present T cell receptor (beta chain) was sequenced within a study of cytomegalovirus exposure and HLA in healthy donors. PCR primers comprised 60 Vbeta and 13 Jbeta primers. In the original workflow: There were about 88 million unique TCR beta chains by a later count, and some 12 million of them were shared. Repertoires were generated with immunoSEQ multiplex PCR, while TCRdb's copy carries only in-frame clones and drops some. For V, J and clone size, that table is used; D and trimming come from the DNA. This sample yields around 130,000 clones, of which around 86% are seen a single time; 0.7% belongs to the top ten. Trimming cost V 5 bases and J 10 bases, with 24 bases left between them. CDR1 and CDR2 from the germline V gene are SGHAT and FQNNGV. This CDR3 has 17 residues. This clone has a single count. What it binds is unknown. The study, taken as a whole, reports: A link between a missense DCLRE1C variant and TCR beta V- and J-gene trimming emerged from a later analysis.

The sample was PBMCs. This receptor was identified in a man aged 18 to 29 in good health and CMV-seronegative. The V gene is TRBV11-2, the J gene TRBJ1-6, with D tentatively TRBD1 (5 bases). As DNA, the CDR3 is TGTGCCAGCAGCCCAGATGTCGGCGGGGCTAGGTGGTCACCCCTCCACTTT. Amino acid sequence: CASSPDVGGARWSPLHF.